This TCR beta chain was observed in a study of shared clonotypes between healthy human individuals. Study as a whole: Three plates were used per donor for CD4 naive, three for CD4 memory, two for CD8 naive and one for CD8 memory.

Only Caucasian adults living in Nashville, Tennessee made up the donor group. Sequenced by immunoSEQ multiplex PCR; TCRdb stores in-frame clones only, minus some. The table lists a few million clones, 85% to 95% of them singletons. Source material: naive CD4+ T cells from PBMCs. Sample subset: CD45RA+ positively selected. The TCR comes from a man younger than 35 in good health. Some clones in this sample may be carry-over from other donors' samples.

The CDR3 DNA reads TGTGCCAGCGCAACTGCGGGACAGGGGGTAGATGGCTACACCTTC. This gives the protein CASATAGQGVDGYTF. The rearrangement uses TRBV6-5 and TRBJ1-2; TRBD1 matches at 11 bases. V was pared by 8 bases and J by 6 bases, with 11 bases of the junction left unmatched. Germline values: CDR1 MNHEY, CDR2 SVGAGI. This CDR3 comprises 15 residues.